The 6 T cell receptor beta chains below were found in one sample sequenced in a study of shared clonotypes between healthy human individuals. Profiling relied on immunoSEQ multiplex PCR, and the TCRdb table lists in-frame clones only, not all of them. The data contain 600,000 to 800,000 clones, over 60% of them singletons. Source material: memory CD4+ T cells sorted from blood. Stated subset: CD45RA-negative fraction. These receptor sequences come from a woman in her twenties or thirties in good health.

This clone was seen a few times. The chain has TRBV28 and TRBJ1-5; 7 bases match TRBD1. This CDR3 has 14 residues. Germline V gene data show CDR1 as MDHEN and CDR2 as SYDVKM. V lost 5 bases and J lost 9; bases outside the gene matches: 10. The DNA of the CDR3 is TGTGCCAGCAGTGTGGGACAGCCTCGGCGGCCCCAGCATTTT. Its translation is CASSVGQPRRPQHF.

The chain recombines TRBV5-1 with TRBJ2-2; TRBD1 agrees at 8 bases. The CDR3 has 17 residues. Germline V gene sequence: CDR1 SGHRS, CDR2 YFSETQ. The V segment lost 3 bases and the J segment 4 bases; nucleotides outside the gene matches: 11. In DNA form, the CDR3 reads TGCGCCAGCAGCTCCCCCCCCGGGACAGGAGGCACCGGGGAGCTGTTTTTT. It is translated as CASSSPPGTGGTGELFF.

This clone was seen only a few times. The CDR3 DNA follows: TGTGCCAGCAGCTTATCCCAGACTAACACCGGGGAGCTGTTTTTT. It is translated as CASSLSQTNTGELFF. This chain connects TRBV7-2 to TRBJ2-2; D remains ambiguous. Trimming took off 2 bases at V and 2 bases at J, with 9 bases between the two ends. There are 15 residues in the CDR3. Germline values: CDR1 SGHTA, CDR2 FQGNSA.

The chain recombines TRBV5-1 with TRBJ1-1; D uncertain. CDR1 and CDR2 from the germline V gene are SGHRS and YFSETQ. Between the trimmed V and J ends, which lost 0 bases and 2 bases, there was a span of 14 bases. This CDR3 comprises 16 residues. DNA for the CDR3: TGCGCCAGCAGCTTGGGAAGGCCAGACCTTAACACTGAAGCTTTCTTT. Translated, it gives CASSLGRPDLNTEAFF.

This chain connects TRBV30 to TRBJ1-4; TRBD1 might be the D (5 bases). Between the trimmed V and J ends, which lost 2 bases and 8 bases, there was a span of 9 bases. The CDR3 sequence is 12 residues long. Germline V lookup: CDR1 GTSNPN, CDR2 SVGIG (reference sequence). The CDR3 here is CAWSQGGEKLFF. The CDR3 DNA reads TGTGCCTGGAGTCAGGGAGGCGAAAAACTGTTTTTT.

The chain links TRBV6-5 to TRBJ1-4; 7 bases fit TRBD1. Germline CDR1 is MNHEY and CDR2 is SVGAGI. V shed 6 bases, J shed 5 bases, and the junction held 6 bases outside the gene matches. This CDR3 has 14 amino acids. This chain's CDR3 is CASSVDRNNEKLFF. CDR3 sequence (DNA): TGTGCCAGCAGCGTGGACAGGAACAATGAAAAACTGTTTTTT.